The 17 T cell receptor beta chains listed next were all sequenced from one sample in a study of blood T cell repertoires in COVID-19. Clones were sequenced by immunoSEQ multiplex PCR, and TCRdb holds only the in-frame ones, with some missing. The sample holds roughly 180,000 clones, 86% seen once. What was sequenced was peripheral blood. Receptors originate from a woman aged 30 to 39 with active or convalescent COVID-19.

The rearrangement uses TRBV12-5 and TRBJ2-7; the match to TRBD2 covers 8 bases. Germline loops: CDR1 LGHNT, CDR2 FRNRAP. V was pared by 0 bases and J by 5 bases, with 12 bases of the junction left unmatched. This CDR3 has 17 amino acids. The CDR3 DNA follows: TGTGCTAGTGGTTTGGTAATTTCGGCTAGCGGGTATGACGAGCAGTACTTC. Its translation is CASGLVISASGYDEQYF.

The chain is built from TRBV27 and TRBJ1-5; D possibly corresponds to TRBD1 (5 bases). This CDR3 is built from 13 residues. The germline V gene has CDR1 MNHEY and CDR2 SMNVEV (reference sequence). Deletions cut 9 bases from V and 12 bases from J, with 21 bases between. CDR3 sequence reads: CASRDLGDQGQHF. DNA of the CDR3: TGTGCCAGTCGGGACTTGGGGGATCAGGGCCAGCATTTT.

V usage is TRBV6-5 and J usage is TRBJ1-1, with no clear D. V lost 4 bases to trimming and J lost 0 bases, with 9 bases between them. Germline CDR1 and CDR2: MNHEY and SVGAGI. This CDR3 contains 14 residues. The CDR3 DNA is TGTGCCAGCAGTTCCGGGTCGCTGAACACTGAAGCTTTCTTT. Protein: CASSSGSLNTEAFF.

This clone was recorded a few times. The chain is built from TRBV4-1 and TRBJ1-3; a weak D match, TRBD1 (6 bases). This CDR3 spans 20 amino acids. CDR1 is MGHRA, CDR2 YSYEKL, per germline. Trimming cost V 0 bases and J 0 bases, with 21 bases left between them. The CDR3 loop reads CASSQEKAGASPSSGNTIYF. The CDR3 coding sequence is TGCGCCAGCAGCCAAGAGAAGGCAGGGGCTAGCCCTTCCTCTGGAAACACCATATATTTT.

CDR3 in DNA: TGTGCCAGTAGCAATCACAGGGGCGTAGGGCAGCCCCAGCATTTT. This encodes CASSNHRGVGQPQHF. The chain recombines TRBV19 with TRBJ1-5; TRBD1 aligns across 7 bases. Unmatched junction bases numbered 12, after V lost 6 bases and J lost 7 bases. The length of the CDR3 is 15 residues. Looked up from germline, CDR1 is LNHDA and CDR2 is SQIVND (reference sequence).

V usage is TRBV11-3 and J usage is TRBJ2-3; D gene unclear. There are 14 residues in the CDR3. V lost 1 base to trimming and J lost 4 bases, with 9 bases between them. Looked up from germline, CDR1 is SGHNT and CDR2 is YENEEA. Here the CDR3 reads CASSLAFEADTQYF. The CDR3 coding sequence is TGTGCCAGCAGCTTAGCATTCGAGGCAGATACGCAGTATTTT.

This chain connects TRBV7-9 to TRBJ2-1, with D perhaps TRBD2 (5 bases). The CDR3 has 15 residues. The V end was cut by 2 bases, the J end by 0 bases, with 8 bases between. Germline assignment: CDR1 SEHNR and CDR2 FQNEAQ (reference sequence). DNA for the CDR3: TGTGCCAGCAGCTTACGGGGTAGCTCCTACAATGAGCAGTTCTTC. Amino acid sequence: CASSLRGSSYNEQFF.

This sequence joins TRBV9 and TRBJ2-2; 10 bases agree with TRBD2. The CDR3 covers 17 residues. Trimming removed 1 base from V and 0 bases from J; junction bases left unmatched: 3. The germline V gene has CDR1 SGDLS and CDR2 YYNGEE. CDR3 DNA sequence: TGTGCCAGCAGCGTAATTAGCGGGAGGACGAACACCGGGGAGCTGTTTTTT. It is translated as CASSVISGRTNTGELFF.

The rearrangement uses TRBV19 and TRBJ1-1; 10 positions agree with TRBD1. Germline-derived CDR1 and CDR2 are LNHDA and SQIVND (reference sequence). The CDR3 is 14 amino acids. Losses at the gene ends were 7 bases for V and 5 bases for J; bases not matched to a gene: 7. The CDR3, as DNA: TGTGCCAGTAAGGGACAGGGGATTTGGACTGAAGCTTTCTTT. Translating gives CASKGQGIWTEAFF.

This clone was observed a few times. This sequence joins TRBV3-1 (or the pseudogene TRBV3-2) and TRBJ1-2, with 7 bases lining up with TRBD1. The germline V gene encodes CDR1 LGHDT and CDR2 YNNKEL (reference sequence). V gave up 1 base and J gave up 4 bases; unmatched junction bases: 6. The CDR3 extends over 15 amino acids. CDR3 sequence reads: CASSQVGQKLYGYTF. The CDR3 DNA follows: TGTGCCAGCAGCCAAGTGGGACAGAAACTCTATGGCTACACCTTC.

This clone was observed a single time. The V call is TRBV5-1, the J call TRBJ1-6; D may be TRBD1 (5 bases). V gave up 0 bases and J gave up 6 bases, with 13 bases separating them. The germline CDR1 and CDR2 sequences are SGHRS and YFSETQ. The CDR3 length is 16 residues. The CDR3 DNA follows: TGCGCCAGCAGCTTGGCCGTTCAGGGAGGTAATTCACCCCTCCACTTT. Its protein is CASSLAVQGGNSPLHF.

The V call is TRBV6-6, the J call TRBJ1-4; 9 bases match TRBD1. This CDR3 contains 16 residues. With V trimmed by 6 bases and J by 8 bases, 13 bases remained unmatched. Germline V gene sequence: CDR1 MNHNY, CDR2 SVGAGI (reference sequence). The CDR3 sequence: CASSRTIQGAGEKLFF. The DNA of the CDR3 is TGTGCCAGCAGCCGTACCATACAGGGGGCTGGAGAAAAACTGTTTTTT.

This clone showed up just once. The gene calls are TRBV6-1 and TRBJ1-5; D is uncertain. V was shortened by 3 bases and J by 1 base, with 13 bases between the two germline ends. The CDR3 totals 16 residues. Germline V gives CDR1 MNHNS, CDR2 SASEGT. The CDR3 DNA is TGTGCCAGCAGTGACAAGGGTGCGGGCAGCAATCAGCCCCAGCATTTT. Encoded protein: CASSDKGAGSNQPQHF.

The rearrangement links TRBV9 to TRBJ2-7, with TRBD1 matching 7 bases. CDR3 length: 15 amino acids. From germline, CDR1 is SGDLS and CDR2 YYNGEE. The V segment lost 3 bases and the J segment 7 bases; nucleotides outside the gene matches: 13. This CDR3 reads CASSAREGAYGEQYF. DNA for the CDR3: TGTGCCAGCAGCGCCCGTGAGGGGGCATATGGGGAGCAGTACTTC.

This clone was picked up a small number of times. The chain has TRBV18 and TRBJ1-1; 9 bases match TRBD1. J lost 11 bases, V lost 3 bases, and 13 bases had no gene match. The germline CDR1 and CDR2 sequences are KGHSH and LQKENI. CDR3 length: 15 amino acids. CDR3 sequence: CASSPAGQGTYVAFF. In nucleotides, the CDR3 is TGTGCCAGCTCACCGGCGGGACAGGGAACGTATGTGGCTTTCTTT. Combining the CDR3 with reference TRBV18 and TRBJ1-1 gives the whole variable domain NAGVMQNPRHLVRRRGQEARLRCSPMKGHSHVYWYRQLPEEGLKFMVYLQKENIIDESGMPKERFSAEFPKEGPSILRIQQVVRGDSAAYFCASSPAGQGTYVAFFGQGTRLTVV.

For this clone: The junction differs from germline at one of its ends, possibly a read error. V gene TRBV7-7 combines with J gene TRBJ1-2, with TRBD1 identical over 7 bases. CDR3 length: 16 residues. The germline CDR1 and CDR2 sequences are SSHAT and FNYEAQ (reference sequence). CDR3 sequence reads: CASSPRQGRGSYGYTF. In DNA, the CDR3 is TGTGCTAGCAGCCCCAGACAGGGAAGGGGAAGCTATGGCTACACCTTC. The whole variable domain, filled in from reference TRBV7-7 and TRBJ1-2, reads GAGVSQSPRYKVTKRGQDVTLRCDPISSHATLYWYQQALGQGPEFLTYFNYEAQPDKSGLPSDRFSAERPEGSISTLTIQRTEQRDSAMYRCASSPRQGRGSYGYTFGSGTRLTVV.

This chain uses TRBV21-1 with TRBJ2-2; the tabulated D call, TRBD1, remains unverified against the DNA. TRBV21-1 constitutes a pseudogene. The CDR3 runs 19 residues. CDR3 sequence: CASSKERTDKISNTGELFF. CDR3 sequence (DNA): TGTGCCAGCAGCAAAGAAAGGACAGATAAGATTTCGAACACCGGGGAGCTGTTTTTT.